This is a list of T cell receptor beta chains from one sample in a study of cytomegalovirus exposure and HLA in healthy donors. Sequencing was performed with immunoSEQ multiplex PCR; in TCRdb, only in-frame clones are kept and a portion is missing. In the table there are around 150,000 clones, 76% of which are singletons. What was sequenced was PBMCs. These receptors all stem from a man aged 35 to 55 in good health and CMV-seronegative. Each CDR3 is given with its conserved first and last residue. Each record gives: J gene, D gene, V gene, clone size, CDR3 protein, CDR3 DNA. The D gene is left open where the match is weak. Clone size is given for some rows only: seen once, a few or many times, or a class if the clone is expanded.

>TRBJ2-7|TRBD2|TRBV30|NA
CAWSKRGNTYEQYF
TGTGCCTGGAGTAAGCGGGGAAACACCTACGAGCAGTACTTC
>TRBJ1-2|TRBD1|TRBV5-1|NA
CASSLGDSGLGGYTF
TGCGCCAGCAGCTTGGGGGACAGCGGATTGGGGGGCTACACCTTC
>TRBJ2-7|TRBD1|TRBV6-5|NA
CASSYSYGQGYEQYF
TGTGCCAGCAGTTACTCATACGGACAGGGCTACGAGCAGTACTTC
>TRBJ2-3|NA|TRBV30|few
CAWSVGRGPADTQYF
TGTGCCTGGAGTGTGGGGCGGGGCCCCGCGGATACGCAGTATTTT
>TRBJ1-5|NA|TRBV29-1|few
CSVAGGIRGQPQHF
TGCAGCGTTGCGGGGGGGATCCGTGGTCAGCCCCAGCATTTT
>TRBJ2-5|NA|TRBV7-2|NA
CASSPRSSGQWGTQYF
TGTGCCAGCAGCCCGCGAAGCTCTGGACAGTGGGGGACCCAGTACTTC
>TRBJ2-7|TRBD1|TRBV11-3|NA
CASSPRTGGSYEQYF
TGTGCCAGCAGCCCTCGGACAGGGGGGTCCTACGAGCAGTACTTC
>TRBJ1-5|NA|TRBV9|NA
CASGGRGNQPQHF
TGTGCCAGCGGCGGGAGGGGCAATCAGCCCCAGCATTTT
>TRBJ2-7|TRBD2|TRBV5-4|NA
CASSGGGPKVAPEYF
TGTGCCAGCAGCGGGGGGGGTCCGAAGGTCGCGCCAGAGTACTTC
>TRBJ1-5|TRBD1|TRBV9|NA
CASSGGQGGQPQHF
TGTGCCAGCAGCGGGGGACAGGGTGGCCAGCCCCAGCATTTT
>TRBJ2-3|NA|TRBV9|NA
CASSKDRFTDTQYF
TGTGCCAGCAGTAAGGACAGATTCACAGATACGCAGTATTTT
>TRBJ2-2|NA|TRBV11-3|NA
CASSFGGVRDTGELFF
TGTGCCAGCAGCTTCGGCGGGGTGAGAGACACCGGGGAGCTGTTTTTT
>TRBJ2-2|TRBD2|TRBV6-1|NA
CATRPGLARTGELFF
TGTGCCACCCGTCCGGGACTAGCGCGTACCGGGGAGCTGTTTTTT
>TRBJ2-2|NA|TRBV7-2|NA
CASSFMSGNTGELFF
TGTGCCAGCAGCTTCATGTCCGGGAACACCGGGGAGCTGTTTTTT
>TRBJ1-2|TRBD1|TRBV5-6|NA
CASIREGANYGYTF
TGTGCCAGCATCCGGGAGGGGGCCAACTATGGCTACACCTTC
>TRBJ1-2|TRBD1|TRBV6-5|NA
CASSGRGPYGYTF
TGTGCCAGCTCTGGCAGGGGGCCCTATGGCTACACCTTC
>TRBJ2-1|TRBD2|TRBV11-3|NA
CASSKRTSGANNEQFF
TGTGCCAGCAGCAAGAGGACTAGCGGGGCCAACAATGAGCAGTTCTTC
>TRBJ1-1|NA|TRBV5-1|few
CASSLAESGVAEAFF
TGCGCCAGCAGCTTGGCCGAGAGTGGAGTAGCTGAAGCTTTCTTT
>TRBJ2-3|TRBD2|TRBV30|NA
CAWSPPTSGDTDTQYF
TGTGCCTGGAGTCCACCGACTAGCGGGGACACAGATACGCAGTATTTT
>TRBJ2-3|NA|TRBV5-1|NA
CASSLRVIADTQYF
TGCGCCAGCAGCTTGAGAGTTATCGCAGATACGCAGTATTTT
>TRBJ2-2|NA|TRBV7-9|once
CASSLDSTGELFF
TGTGCCAGCAGCCTCGACAGCACCGGGGAGCTGTTTTTT
>TRBJ1-5|TRBD1|TRBV4-3|once
CASSQVASTGEQPQHF
TGCGCCAGCAGCCAGGTAGCGTCGACAGGGGAACAGCCCCAGCATTTT
>TRBJ2-2|NA|TRBV13|once
CASSLGWRFGGELFF
TGTGCCAGCAGCTTAGGGTGGAGATTCGGCGGGGAGCTGTTTTTT
>TRBJ2-2|TRBD2|TRBV4-2|NA
CASSQVLGLAGTNTGELFF
TGTGCCAGCAGCCAAGTCTTAGGACTAGCGGGGACCAACACCGGGGAGCTGTTTTTT
>TRBJ2-3|NA|TRBV11-2|NA
CASSLDLVTQYF
TGTGCCAGCAGCTTAGATTTAGTTACGCAGTATTTT
>TRBJ2-3|NA|TRBV6-1|NA
CASSEWLTRTTNTDTQYF
TGTGCCAGCAGTGAATGGTTGACGAGGACTACGAACACAGATACGCAGTATTTT
>TRBJ2-3|TRBD2|TRBV27|NA
CASSSILGLAAGTDTQYF
TGTGCCAGCAGTTCAATCCTCGGACTAGCGGCGGGCACAGATACGCAGTATTTT
>TRBJ1-5|NA|TRBV7-2|NA
CASSFTSHGNQPQHF
TGTGCCAGCAGCTTCACTTCTCACGGCAATCAGCCCCAGCATTTT
>TRBJ1-2|NA|TRBV9|NA
CASSIPTGRDTF
TGTGCCAGCAGCATACCAACAGGGCGTGACACCTTC
>TRBJ2-7|TRBD1|TRBV9|NA
CASSAGTEQYEQYF
TGTGCCAGCAGCGCTGGGACAGAACAGTACGAGCAGTACTTC
>TRBJ1-5|NA|TRBV19|NA
CASISTGGSNQPQHF
TGTGCCAGTATTTCCACGGGGGGTAGCAATCAGCCCCAGCATTTT
>TRBJ2-1|TRBD1|TRBV7-7|NA
CASSPGQPNEQFF
TGTGCCAGCAGCCCGGGACAGCCTAATGAGCAGTTCTTC
>TRBJ1-3|NA|TRBV6-6|few
CASSYSVGHSGNTIYF
TGTGCCAGCAGTTACTCTGTGGGGCACTCTGGAAACACCATATATTTT
>TRBJ2-2|NA|TRBV9|few
CASSPTPYTGELFF
TGTGCCAGCAGCCCGACTCCTTACACCGGGGAGCTGTTTTTT
>TRBJ1-6|NA|TRBV6-5|NA
CASSYSRDNSPLHF
TGTGCCAGCAGTTACTCCCGGGATAATTCACCCCTCCACTTT
>TRBJ2-7|TRBD1|TRBV6-5|NA
CASSYARDRGYEQYF
TGTGCCAGCAGTTACGCCCGGGACAGGGGGTACGAGCAGTACTTC
>TRBJ1-2|NA|TRBV12-1|few
CASSFKQTIYGYTF
TGTGCCAGCAGCTTTAAACAGACCATCTATGGCTACACCTTC
>TRBJ2-5|NA|TRBV27|NA
CASSSPHLEGETQYF
TGTGCCAGCAGTTCTCCCCACCTAGAGGGAGAGACCCAGTACTTC
>TRBJ2-2|NA|TRBV9|NA
CASSVLPPQLNTGELFF
TGTGCCAGCAGCGTACTCCCTCCGCAACTGAACACCGGGGAGCTGTTTTTT
>TRBJ2-5|TRBD1|TRBV7-9|NA
CASSSWTGWETQYF
TGTGCCAGCAGCTCCTGGACAGGGTGGGAGACCCAGTACTTC
>TRBJ2-7|TRBD2|TRBV6-5|NA
CASRPERRGVYEQYF
TGTGCCAGCAGGCCCGAGAGACGGGGGGTCTACGAGCAGTACTTC
>TRBJ1-1|NA|TRBV5-1|NA
CASSLSSRDTEAFF
TGCGCCAGCAGCTTGAGCTCAAGAGACACTGAAGCTTTCTTT
>TRBJ2-7|TRBD1|TRBV6-1|NA
CASRGDRAGPEQYF
TGTGCCAGCAGGGGGGACAGGGCGGGCCCCGAGCAGTACTTC
>TRBJ1-1|TRBD1|TRBV6-5|NA
CASSYDRGTEAFF
TGTGCCAGCAGTTACGACAGGGGTACTGAAGCTTTCTTT